These 13 T cell receptor beta chains came from one sample sequenced in a study of blood T cell repertoires in COVID-19. Clones were read by immunoSEQ multiplex PCR, and TCRdb kept only the in-frame ones, dropping some. The sample includes approximately 81,000 clones, roughly nine tenths seen only once; the top ten take under 2%. Sequencing was carried out using peripheral blood. The receptor source for this set is a woman in her fifties or sixties in a cohort sampled during active COVID-19.

The rearrangement links TRBV29-1 to TRBJ2-5; D ambiguous. The length of the CDR3 is 12 residues. Germline loops: CDR1 SQVTM, CDR2 ANQGSEA. The germline V and J ends were trimmed by 4 bases and 5 bases, with 11 bases remaining between them. Here the CDR3 reads CSVVSGSETQYF. In DNA form, the CDR3 reads TGCAGCGTTGTCTCAGGTTCCGAGACCCAGTACTTC.

The chain employs TRBV2 and TRBJ1-6, with 9 bases identical to TRBD1. Trimming removed 8 bases from V and 10 bases from J; junction bases left unmatched: 9. CDR1 SNHLY and CDR2 FYNNEI come from the germline V gene. This CDR3 spans 14 amino acids. The CDR3 spells CASLAGTGLSPLHF. The CDR3 DNA reads as TGTGCCAGCCTAGCCGGGACAGGGCTCTCACCCCTCCACTTT.

The rearrangement uses TRBV9 and TRBJ2-1; 7 bases match TRBD1. The CDR3 is 15 residues long. Germline V gene data show CDR1 as SGDLS and CDR2 as YYNGEE. With V trimmed by 2 bases and J by 0 bases, 2 bases remained unmatched. CDR3 coding DNA: TGTGCCAGCAGCGTGGGACAGAGCTCCTACAATGAGCAGTTCTTC. Translating gives CASSVGQSSYNEQFF.

Written as DNA, the CDR3 is TGTGCCAGTAGGCAGGGGTCTTCAGATACGCAGTATTTT. Its protein product is CASRQGSSDTQYF. The chain employs TRBV19 and TRBJ2-3, with D possibly TRBD1 on 6 matching bases. V lost 6 bases and J 4 bases, leaving 11 bases between the germline ends. The CDR3 is 13 residues long. The V gene's germline CDR1 is LNHDA and CDR2 SQIVND (reference sequence).

The gene calls are TRBV5-1 and TRBJ2-1, with 10 bases that match TRBD2. V shed 4 bases, J shed 5 bases, and the junction held 6 bases outside the gene matches. The CDR3 spans 15 residues. Per germline, CDR1 SGHRS and CDR2 YFSETQ. The DNA of the CDR3 is TGCGCCAGCAGCGTCCTAGCGGGAGTTGACAATGAGCAGTTCTTC. Translated, it gives CASSVLAGVDNEQFF.

The chain links TRBV27 to TRBJ2-7; maybe TRBD2 (5 bases). The germline gives CDR1 MNHEY, CDR2 SMNVEV (reference sequence). This CDR3 comprises 15 residues. Trimming pared 0 bases from V and 3 bases from J, leaving 12 bases between. The CDR3 is CASSLSGGEGYEQYF. In nucleotides, the CDR3 is TGTGCCAGCAGTTTATCGGGCGGAGAGGGCTACGAGCAGTACTTC.

The chain links TRBV27 to TRBJ1-2, with D possibly TRBD1 on 6 matching bases. The CDR3 has 22 residues. Trimming shortened V by 1 base and J by 2 bases, and 32 bases separated the two germline ends. The germline CDR1 and CDR2 sequences are MNHEY and SMNVEV (reference sequence). The DNA for the CDR3 is TGTGCCAGCAGTTTATGGGCTGGGGCAGGCCAAACAGAGGGGGGAGGGAACTATGGCTACACCTTC. This translates into CASSLWAGAGQTEGGGNYGYTF.

This chain connects TRBV11-2 to TRBJ1-6; no firm D call. This CDR3 contains 14 residues. Trimming cost V 5 bases and J 0 bases, with 5 bases left between them. Germline V gives CDR1 SGHAT, CDR2 FQNNGV. The CDR3 DNA follows: TGTGCCAGCAGCACCAGCTCCTATAATTCACCCCTCCACTTT. Translation gives CASSTSSYNSPLHF.

In its sample, this clone was seen once. This chain links TRBV28 with TRBJ2-3, with TRBD1 matching over 7 bases. V lost 2 bases and J lost 1; bases outside the gene matches: 3. Germline loops: CDR1 MDHEN, CDR2 SYDVKM. The CDR3 contains 15 residues. The CDR3 is CASSLRQGGTDTQYF. CDR3 sequence (DNA): TGTGCCAGCAGTTTAAGACAGGGTGGCACAGATACGCAGTATTTT.

V and J are TRBV7-3 and TRBJ2-2; 7 positions agree with TRBD2. Germline V CDR1 and CDR2: SGHTA, FQGTGA. Trimming took 6 bases from V and 6 from J; bases not matched to a gene: 10. CDR3 length: 15 amino acids. The CDR3 coding sequence is TGTGCCAGCAGTCTTGGGACTACTGCTCCCGGGGAGCTGTTTTTT. Its protein product is CASSLGTTAPGELFF.

Note on this clone: Other DNA sequences of this sample code for an identical CDR3. The J gene is TRBJ1-2, the V gene TRBV18; 7 bases line up with TRBD1. This CDR3 has 13 residues. V lost 6 bases, J lost 5 bases, and 6 bases stayed unmatched. CDR1 KGHSH and CDR2 LQKENI come from the germline V gene. This CDR3 is CASSPDREYGYTF. DNA for the CDR3: TGTGCCAGCTCCCCCGACAGGGAGTATGGCTACACCTTC.

This clone was picked up one time. This chain connects TRBV19 to TRBJ1-5, with TRBD1 as a possible D gene (6 bases). Germline values: CDR1 LNHDA, CDR2 SQIVND (reference sequence). The CDR3 consists of 14 residues. V gave up 3 bases and J gave up 6 bases, with 12 bases separating them. CDR3 sequence reads: CASSIGGAGQPQHF. The CDR3 DNA reads TGTGCCAGTAGTATCGGGGGGGCTGGTCAGCCCCAGCATTTT.

The chain recombines TRBV7-3 with TRBJ2-3; 7 bases match TRBD1. Germline trimming cut 2 bases from V and 6 bases from J; bases unmatched to any gene: 17. This CDR3 has 18 amino acids. Looked up from germline, CDR1 is SGHTA and CDR2 is FQGTGA. CDR3 nucleotide sequence: TGTGCCAGCAGCTTACAATCTGGTCGGGACAGTTTTTGGGATACGCAGTATTTT. It encodes CASSLQSGRDSFWDTQYF.